What follows is one T cell receptor beta chain and its context. Its antigen is currently unknown. Germline CDR1 is MGHRA and CDR2 is YSYEKL. The CDR3 is 17 residues long. The ends lost 1 base at V and 8 bases at J; junction bases unmatched: 15. Each CDR3 protein gets one entry after TCRdb re-called the reads with MiXCR. The sample contains 570,000 or so distinct CDR3 sequences, around two fifths of which appear only once. The data stem from a study of T cell repertoires in cytomegalovirus infection. Sequenced material: cultured PBMCs, taken from culture after CMV antigen stimulation. This chain joins TRBV4-1 and TRBJ1-2; 8 bases are a match to TRBD1. This clonotype originated in a human donor in good health (CMV status not recorded). Some clones in this sample may be carry-over from other donors' samples. CDR3 loop: CASSQASLTGADTGYTF. The CDR3 DNA sequence: TGCGCCAGCAGCCAAGCGTCCCTGACAGGGGCAGATACGGGCTACACCTTC.